What follows are 18 T cell receptor beta chains derived from one specimen sequenced in a study of blood T cell repertoires in COVID-19. Using immunoSEQ multiplex PCR, the repertoire was profiled, and TCRdb retains in-frame clones only, with some absent. The sample contains 120,000 or so clones, around four fifths of which appear only once. The source material was peripheral blood. All receptors come from a human donor in a cohort sampled during active COVID-19.

The sample holds a few counts of this clone. Other nucleotide sequences in the sample specify the same CDR3. The chain has TRBV4-3 and TRBJ1-4; D may be TRBD1 (5 bases). CDR1 and CDR2 from the germline V gene are LGHNA and YSLEER. Trimming shortened V by 0 bases and J by 10 bases, and 15 bases separated the two germline ends. The CDR3 contains 15 residues. The CDR3 region is CASSQDGAGIGKLFF. CDR3 in DNA: TGCGCCAGCAGCCAAGATGGCGCAGGGATAGGAAAACTGTTTTTT.

This clone was counted only a few times. The rearrangement uses TRBV7-3 and TRBJ2-5, with D perhaps TRBD1 (5 bases). The CDR3 extends over 13 amino acids. CDR1 and CDR2 from the germline V gene are SGHTA and FQGTGA. V lost 2 bases and J 6 bases, leaving 10 bases between the germline ends. The CDR3 protein is CASSLGQGKTQYF. The CDR3 nucleotides are TGTGCCAGCAGCTTAGGGCAGGGAAAGACCCAGTACTTC.

The table lists this clone with many counts. This chain connects TRBV10-3 to TRBJ2-1; 10 bases match TRBD2. Looked up from germline, CDR1 is ENHRY and CDR2 is SYGVKD. There are 14 residues in the CDR3. V shed 5 bases and J 4 bases; nucleotides not matched to a gene: 2. CDR3 amino acids: CAISSGGDYNEQFF. CDR3 coding DNA: TGTGCCATCAGTAGCGGGGGGGATTACAATGAGCAGTTCTTC.

The chain uses TRBV18 and TRBJ2-1, with D possibly matching TRBD1 (6 bases). Germline values: CDR1 KGHSH, CDR2 LQKENI. Trimming pared 8 bases from V and 4 bases from J, leaving 12 bases between. This CDR3 contains 13 residues. CDR3 residues: CASTGQTYNEQFF. CDR3 in DNA: TGTGCCAGCACCGGACAGACTTACAATGAGCAGTTCTTC.

V and J are TRBV27 and TRBJ1-2, with TRBD1 identical over 10 bases. Germline CDR1 MNHEY, CDR2 SMNVEV (reference sequence). J lost 8 bases, V lost 3 bases, and 3 bases had no gene match. This CDR3 is built from 13 residues. The CDR3 sequence: CASSFRDRGGYTF. The CDR3 coding sequence is TGTGCCAGCAGTTTCCGGGACAGGGGCGGCTACACCTTC.

This chain uses TRBV12-3 or TRBV12-4 with TRBJ1-6; D not certain. V lost 6 bases and J lost 7, with 7 bases in between. This CDR3 spans 12 amino acids. The CDR3 DNA follows: TGTGCCAGCAGCCCGGGGAATTCACCCCTCCACTTT. Amino acid sequence: CASSPGNSPLHF.

This chain connects TRBV5-1 to TRBJ1-6; 8 bases are a match to TRBD1. V trimming: 4 bases; J trimming: 9 bases; junction bases outside the gene matches: 9. Germline V CDR1 and CDR2: SGHRS, YFSETQ. The CDR3 length is 15 residues. CDR3 sequence: CASSPETGEGSPLHF. The CDR3 nucleotides read TGCGCCAGCAGCCCAGAGACAGGGGAGGGTTCACCCCTCCACTTT. The whole variable domain, remainder taken from reference TRBV5-1 and TRBJ1-6, is KAGVTQTPRYLIKTRGQQVTLSCSPISGHRSVSWYQQTPGQGLQFLFEYFSETQRNKGNFPGRFSGRQFSNSRSEMNVSTLELGDSALYLCASSPETGEGSPLHFGNGTRLTVT.

The genes are TRBV24-1 and TRBJ2-7; the match to TRBD1 covers 9 bases. CDR1 and CDR2 (germline): KGHDR, SFDVKD. Trimming at V came to 4 bases and at J to 0 bases, leaving 6 bases not matched to a gene. This CDR3 contains 16 residues. This CDR3 is CATSDPGTGNSYEQYF. Here the CDR3 DNA reads TGTGCCACCAGTGACCCCGGGACAGGGAACTCCTACGAGCAGTACTTC.

The rearrangement uses TRBV6-4 and TRBJ1-1; D possibly corresponds to TRBD1 (6 bases). The CDR3 sequence is 13 residues long. Trimming cost V 2 bases and J 6 bases, with 10 bases left between them. In germline, CDR1 is MRHNA, CDR2 SNTAGT. CDR3: CASSDKGGAEAFF. CDR3 coding DNA: TGTGCCAGCAGTGACAAGGGGGGGGCTGAAGCTTTCTTT.

The genes are TRBV28 and TRBJ2-7; possibly TRBD1 for D (6 bases). Germline V lookup: CDR1 MDHEN, CDR2 SYDVKM. The CDR3 is 14 amino acids. The germline V and J ends were trimmed by 2 bases and 2 bases, with 10 bases remaining between them. DNA of the CDR3: TGTGCCAGCAGTTTACACAGGGCCCCCTACGAGCAGTACTTC. Translation gives CASSLHRAPYEQYF.

V gene TRBV7-9 combines with J gene TRBJ1-1, with D perhaps TRBD1 (5 bases). The CDR3 is 14 amino acids. In germline, CDR1 is SEHNR, CDR2 FQNEAQ (reference sequence). The V and J ends lost 1 base and 4 bases respectively, with 10 bases between them. Here the CDR3 reads CASSLVQQGTEAFF. Written as DNA, the CDR3 is TGTGCCAGCAGCTTAGTACAGCAGGGCACTGAAGCTTTCTTT.

The chain recombines TRBV2 with TRBJ2-6, with 7 bases aligning to TRBD1. After removal of 9 bases from V and 2 bases from J, the junction contained 4 bases not matched to a gene. The CDR3 runs to 14 residues. The germline V gene has CDR1 SNHLY and CDR2 FYNNEI. The CDR3 protein is CASNDRAGANVLTF. The CDR3 DNA reads as TGTGCCAGTAACGACAGGGCTGGGGCCAACGTCCTGACTTTC.

The V call is TRBV13, the J call TRBJ1-1; 10 bases align to TRBD1. Trimming removed 10 bases from V and 4 bases from J; junction bases left unmatched: 9. The CDR3 sequence is 14 residues long. CDR1 is PRHDT and CDR2 is FYEKMQ in the germline V gene (reference sequence). The CDR3 is CANAWTGGSTEAFF. In DNA form, the CDR3 reads TGTGCCAACGCTTGGACAGGGGGTAGCACTGAAGCTTTCTTT.

The chain has TRBV7-2 and TRBJ2-5, with 10 bases aligning to TRBD2. With 5 bases clipped from V and 2 bases from J, the junction kept 5 bases outside the gene matches. CDR1 SGHTA and CDR2 FQGNSA come from the germline V gene. This CDR3 region has 15 residues. The CDR3 coding sequence is TGTGCCAGCAGCCCCGGACTAGCGGCACAAGAGACCCAGTACTTC. It encodes CASSPGLAAQETQYF.

J is TRBJ2-2 and V is TRBV19; possibly TRBD2 for D (6 bases). The CDR3 length is 15 residues. The V and J ends lost 3 bases and 3 bases respectively, with 11 bases between them. Germline V CDR1 and CDR2: LNHDA, SQIVND (reference sequence). The CDR3 sequence is CASSIRRGDTGELFF. The DNA for the CDR3 is TGTGCCAGTAGTATCAGGCGGGGTGACACCGGGGAGCTGTTTTTT.

This clone was recorded once. This chain connects TRBV27 to TRBJ2-4; D is unclear. V was trimmed by 0 bases and J by 2 bases, leaving 8 bases between them. The germline V gene encodes CDR1 MNHEY and CDR2 SMNVEV (reference sequence). The CDR3 length is 15 residues. CDR3 sequence reads: CASSLSRVTKNIQYF. In nucleotides, the CDR3 is TGTGCCAGCAGTTTATCACGGGTAACCAAAAACATTCAGTACTTC.

This clone was seen only once. The chain joins TRBV27 to TRBJ2-7; 12 nucleotides align to TRBD2. Trimming cost V 7 bases and J 6 bases; bases outside gene matches: 4. The CDR3 covers 13 residues. Germline assignment: CDR1 MNHEY and CDR2 SMNVEV (reference sequence). The CDR3 loop reads CASTPSGGGEQYF. The CDR3 coding sequence is TGTGCCAGCACTCCTAGCGGGGGGGGCGAGCAGTACTTC.

The chain employs TRBV27 and TRBJ2-2; 9 positions agree with TRBD2. The junction had 8 bases not matched to a gene; V was cut back by 5 bases and J by 4 bases. The V gene's germline CDR1 is MNHEY and CDR2 SMNVEV (reference sequence). There are 16 residues in the CDR3. The CDR3 DNA reads TGTGCCAGCAGTCCCCAGGGACTAGCCGGCACCGGGGAGCTGTTTTTT. Encoded protein: CASSPQGLAGTGELFF.